These T cell receptor beta chains were read from a single sample in a study of T cells after yellow fever vaccination. TCRdb reanalysed the 5' RACE reads using MiXCR and keeps one entry per CDR3 protein. The data hold 600,000 to 750,000 distinct CDR3 sequences, with 9% to 15% observed a single time. This specimen consisted of PBMCs, obtained on the day of the yellow fever booster vaccination. The receptor set was obtained from a man aged 25 to 40 who received the YFV17D yellow fever vaccine. The CDR3 runs from the conserved cysteine through the conserved F or W. The D gene is left open where the match is weak. Clone sizes are given selectively: once, few, many, or a class where the clone is expanded.

clone size	CDR3 length	V gene	J gene	D gene	CDR3 DNA	CDR3 protein
NA	12	TRBV2	TRBJ2-1	NA	TGTGCCAGCAGGAAACAGGAGCTGGAGCAGTTCTTC	CASRKQELEQFF
few	16	TRBV5-1	TRBJ2-1	TRBD2	TGCGCCAGCACGCCTAGCGGGAGGGCCGAGTACAATGAGCAGTTCTTC	CASTPSGRAEYNEQFF
NA	15	TRBV7-3	TRBJ1-6	NA	TGTGCCAGCAGCTTAAAAAGCCGGGGGACTTCACCCCTCCACTTT	CASSLKSRGTSPLHF
few	15	TRBV28	TRBJ2-2	NA	TGTGCCAGCCGTCCCCGAAATCCAGGGGACGGGGAGCTGTTTTTT	CASRPRNPGDGELFF
NA	14	TRBV12-3/TRBV12-4	TRBJ2-7	NA	TGTGCCAGCAGTTACCAGGGGGGGACCTACGAGCAGTACTTC	CASSYQGGTYEQYF
NA	14	TRBV6-2/TRBV6-3	TRBJ2-1	TRBD1	TGTGCCAGCCTTTTGACAGGGGGTTACAATGAGCAGTTCTTC	CASLLTGGYNEQFF
NA	13	TRBV7-2	TRBJ2-3	NA	TGTGCCAGCAGCAATCTAGCCCCAGATACGCAGTATTTT	CASSNLAPDTQYF
few	15	TRBV7-2	TRBJ2-3	NA	TGTGCCAGCAGCTCTAGGGGGAGGTCTACAGATACGCAGTATTTT	CASSSRGRSTDTQYF
once	17	TRBV4-3	TRBJ2-6	NA	TGCGCCAGCAGCCAAGGGCGGTGGGGGGTCGGGGCCAACGTCCTGACTTTC	CASSQGRWGVGANVLTF
NA	15	TRBV12-3/TRBV12-4	TRBJ1-2	NA	TGTGCCAGCAGCTCCGCTACCGGTGGTTTCTCTGGCTACACCTTC	CASSSATGGFSGYTF
NA	16	TRBV5-1	TRBJ2-7	NA	TGCGCCAGCAGCTTGGGGGGATCAGAAATATCCTACGAGCAGTACTTC	CASSLGGSEISYEQYF
NA	13	TRBV6-6	TRBJ2-7	NA	TGTGCCAGCAGACAACAGGGCGTCTACGAGCAGTACTTC	CASRQQGVYEQYF
once	15	TRBV5-1	TRBJ2-5	TRBD2	TGCGCCAGCAGCGGGGATAGCGGGAGGTACGAGACCCAGTACTTC	CASSGDSGRYETQYF
NA	17	TRBV15	TRBJ2-5	TRBD2	TGTGCCACCAGCAGAGCCGGGATGGCCCGGGGGGGGGAGACCCAGTACTTC	CATSRAGMARGGETQYF
few	15	TRBV20-1	TRBJ2-2	TRBD2	TGCAGTGCTACCTCTAGCGGCGCGAACACCGGGGAGCTGTTTTTT	CSATSSGANTGELFF
few	14	TRBV14	TRBJ2-7	NA	TGTGCCAGCAGCCAAGTTGGTCTAGCCGCCGAGCAGTACTTC	CASSQVGLAAEQYF
few	18	TRBV11-2	TRBJ2-3	NA	TGTGCCAGCAGCTTAGGTTTCAGGGCGGGATTTCGAGCAGATACGCAGTATTTT	CASSLGFRAGFRADTQYF
NA	17	TRBV5-4	TRBJ2-7	NA	TGTGCCAGCAGCTTGGGGGGGGGGCAGGGAGTTCGTTACGAGCAGTACTTC	CASSLGGGQGVRYEQYF
few	13	TRBV12-3/TRBV12-4	TRBJ2-4	NA	TGTGCCAGCAGCTTTTTAGCCAAAAACATTCAGTACTTC	CASSFLAKNIQYF
few	13	TRBV9	TRBJ2-7	NA	TGTGCCAGCAGCGTATCGAGCGGTGGCGAGCAGTACTTC	CASSVSSGGEQYF
NA	15	TRBV20-1	TRBJ1-6	NA	TGCAGTGCTAGAGGGGGCTCAGTTTGGGACTCACCCCTCCACTTT	CSARGGSVWDSPLHF
few	12	TRBV29-1	TRBJ1-2	TRBD1	TGCAGCGTACCAGGGGGCGGCGGTGGCTACACCTTC	CSVPGGGGGYTF
NA	13	TRBV29-1	TRBJ2-6	NA	TGCAGCGTTGCGAGGGCTGGGGCCAACGTCCTGACTTTC	CSVARAGANVLTF
few	14	TRBV6-2/TRBV6-3	TRBJ2-3	TRBD1	TGTGCCAGCAGTAACCGGGACAGGGGTCGTACGCAGTATTTT	CASSNRDRGRTQYF
few	13	TRBV18	TRBJ2-3	NA	TGTGCCAGCTCATCGGACAGTTCAGATACGCAGTATTTT	CASSSDSSDTQYF
few	15	TRBV7-2	TRBJ2-1	TRBD2	TGTGCCAGCAGCTTAGCCGGGAGCGGGAGCAATGAGCAGTTCTTC	CASSLAGSGSNEQFF
few	9	TRBV7-9	TRBJ2-7	NA	TGTGCCACCCAGGAAGAGCAGTACTTC	CATQEEQYF
NA	15	TRBV6-5	TRBJ2-5	TRBD2	TGTGCCAGCAGTTCAACCGGGACTATACAAGAGACCCAGTACTTC	CASSSTGTIQETQYF
NA	18	TRBV12-3/TRBV12-4	TRBJ1-5	NA	TGTGCCAGCAGCCGCCAAGGGTGGAGGGGCGCCGACAATCAGCCCCAGCATTTT	CASSRQGWRGADNQPQHF